This TCR beta chain stems from a study of T cells in women clearing cervical HPV infection. Study-level points and caveats: Richness plus V gene abundances separated cases from controls with AUC about 0.8.

Regarding this clone: Its antigen is unknown. The CDR3 end is not reached by the read, which stops 3 residues before it; the germline J gene fills it in.

Produced via immunoSEQ multiplex PCR; TCRdb's table is partial and in-frame only. The sample totals 20,000 to 25,000 clones. Germline CDR1 ENHRY, CDR2 SYGVKD. The CDR3 extends over 15 amino acids. The ends lost 3 bases at V and 7 bases at J; junction bases unmatched: 8. Material: blood buffy coat. The TCR was taken from a woman aged 18-70 years with a cervical HPV16 infection that either progressed to CIN3+ or cleared (not recorded which). The rearrangement links TRBV10-3 to TRBJ1-2; 10 positions agree with TRBD1. The CDR3 protein is CAISDGQGESLGYTF. The CDR3 DNA, read in part, is TGTGCCATCAGTGACGGACAGGGGGAAAGTCTTGGC.